This passage covers 14 T cell receptor beta chains from one sample sequenced in a study of blood T cell repertoires in COVID-19. Using immunoSEQ multiplex PCR, the repertoire was profiled, and TCRdb retains in-frame clones only, with some absent. The sample contains 95,000 to 100,000 clones, over 80% of which appear only once. The sequenced sample was peripheral blood. Every receptor here comes from a man aged 50-59 years with active COVID-19.

J is TRBJ1-2 and V is TRBV24-1; D is possibly TRBD1 (6 bases). There are 13 residues in the CDR3. Trimming cost V 5 bases and J 6 bases, with 12 bases left between them. Germline assignment: CDR1 KGHDR and CDR2 SFDVKD. The CDR3 DNA sequence: TGTGCCACCAGTGTAGCCAGGGGCGATGGCTACACCTTC. Residues: CATSVARGDGYTF.

The gene calls are TRBV19 and TRBJ1-5, with 7 bases that match TRBD1. Germline lookup yields CDR1 LNHDA and CDR2 SQIVND (reference sequence). The CDR3 totals 14 residues. The V segment lost 3 bases and the J segment 5 bases; nucleotides outside the gene matches: 4. The CDR3 nucleotides read TGTGCCAGTAGTATCGGCGGACAGGATCAGCCCCAGCATTTT. Protein: CASSIGGQDQPQHF.

The chain employs TRBV28 and TRBJ1-5, with D maybe TRBD1 (6 bases). CDR3 size: 15 residues. Trimming removed 8 bases from V and 2 bases from J, with 16 bases in between. CDR1 and CDR2 from the germline V gene are MDHEN and SYDVKM. CDR3 DNA: TGTGCCAGCGGACAAACGACAGGCGGCAATCAGCCCCAGCATTTT. Its translation is CASGQTTGGNQPQHF.

This chain joins TRBV11-2 and TRBJ2-5, with 13 bases aligning to TRBD2. There are 16 residues in the CDR3. V shed 5 bases and J 1 base; nucleotides not matched to a gene: 4. Germline V gene sequence: CDR1 SGHAT, CDR2 FQNNGV. CDR3 in amino acids: CASSQGLAGLQETQYF. CDR3 nucleotide sequence: TGTGCCAGCAGCCAGGGACTAGCGGGACTCCAAGAGACCCAGTACTTC.

The chain carries TRBV3-1 (or the pseudogene TRBV3-2) and TRBJ2-2; D is possibly TRBD1 (7 bases). The germline V gene encodes CDR1 LGHDT and CDR2 YNNKEL (reference sequence). V was cut by 1 base and J by 1 base, with 10 bases left in between. The CDR3 runs 16 residues. This CDR3 reads CASSQGQGGNTGELFF. CDR3 coding DNA: TGTGCCAGCAGCCAAGGACAGGGAGGGAACACCGGGGAGCTGTTTTTT.

The J gene is TRBJ2-7, the V gene TRBV6-2 or TRBV6-3, with 13 bases lining up with TRBD2. Germline lookup yields CDR1 MNHEY and CDR2 SVGEGT. The CDR3 extends over 15 amino acids. V shed 6 bases and J 5 bases; nucleotides not matched to a gene: 7. CDR3 bases: TGTGCCAGCAGCCGGGGGACTAGCGGGGCCAACGAGCAGTACTTC. This encodes CASSRGTSGANEQYF.

This clone was observed a single time. The V call is TRBV28, the J call TRBJ1-1, with no clear D. The CDR3 is 15 amino acids. Germline lookup yields CDR1 MDHEN and CDR2 SYDVKM. The V end lost 7 bases, the J end lost 1 base, and 16 bases lay between the germline ends. In DNA form, the CDR3 reads TGTGCCAGCACCCTTGTTGGACTTTGGAACACTGAAGCTTTCTTT. This translates into CASTLVGLWNTEAFF.

The chain uses TRBV25-1 and TRBJ1-1; the D gene is possibly TRBD1 (6 bases). V lost 4 bases, J lost 4 bases, and 13 bases lay in between. The length of the CDR3 is 14 residues. Germline CDR1 MGHDK, CDR2 SYGVNS. CDR3: CASSGTALGTEAFF. In DNA form, the CDR3 reads TGTGCCAGCAGTGGGACAGCCTTGGGCACTGAAGCTTTCTTT. Variable domain in full (rest from reference TRBV25-1 and TRBJ1-1): EADIYQTPRYLVIGTGKKITLECSQTMGHDKMYWYQQDPGMELHLIHYSYGVNSTEKGDLSSESTVSRIRTEHFPLTLESARPSHTSQYLCASSGTALGTEAFFGQGTRLTVV.

This chain joins TRBV5-4 and TRBJ2-2; 12 nucleotides line up with TRBD1. This CDR3 has 18 amino acids. V lost 4 bases to trimming and J lost 4 bases; unmatched junction nucleotides: 11. Germline V gives CDR1 SGHNT, CDR2 YYREEE (reference sequence). CDR3 in DNA: TGTGCCAGCAGCCCGCCGGGACAGGGGGCGTCGGGCACCGGGGAGCTGTTTTTT. This gives the protein CASSPPGQGASGTGELFF. Full variable domain (rest looked up from reference TRBV5-4 and TRBJ2-2): ETGVTQSPTHLIKTRGQQVTLRCSSQSGHNTVSWYQQALGQGPQFIFQYYREEENGRGNFPPRFSGLQFPNYSSELNVNALELDDSALYLCASSPPGQGASGTGELFFGEGSRLTVL.

This rearrangement joins TRBV30 to TRBJ2-1; a possible D gene is TRBD1 (5 bases). This CDR3 comprises 13 residues. Germline CDR1 and CDR2: GTSNPN and SVGIG (reference sequence). Trimming stripped 4 bases from V and 5 bases from J, with 12 bases between. The CDR3 DNA reads TGTGCCTGGACCGTGGGGCCGAACAATGAGCAGTTCTTC. Protein sequence: CAWTVGPNNEQFF.

This clone was counted a single time. The chain joins TRBV19 to TRBJ2-4, with TRBD1 as a possible D gene (6 bases). The CDR3 runs 17 residues. V lost 1 base and J lost 0, with 13 bases in between. CDR1 is LNHDA and CDR2 is SQIVND in the germline V gene (reference sequence). CDR3 region: CASSIGRGPLAKNIQYF. The CDR3 nucleotides are TGTGCCAGTAGTATAGGCAGGGGACCGCTAGCCAAAAACATTCAGTACTTC.

This chain joins TRBV19 and TRBJ1-5, with a possible D match to TRBD1 (5 bases). V lost 3 bases and J lost 8, with 14 bases in between. Germline values: CDR1 LNHDA, CDR2 SQIVND (reference sequence). The CDR3 is 14 residues long. The CDR3 loop reads CASSMLGTVEPQHF. DNA for the CDR3: TGTGCCAGTAGTATGTTGGGGACTGTGGAGCCCCAGCATTTT.

CDR3 in amino acids: CAWSALGGSNQPQHF. The CDR3 DNA reads as TGTGCCTGGAGTGCCCTGGGGGGTAGCAATCAGCCCCAGCATTTT. The V gene is TRBV30, the J gene TRBJ1-5; a weak D match, TRBD1 (5 bases). With 1 base removed from V and 0 bases from J, the gap between germline ends came to 10 bases. CDR3 length: 15 residues. Germline V gives CDR1 GTSNPN, CDR2 SVGIG (reference sequence).

The chain combines TRBV5-1 with TRBJ2-2; TRBD2 matches at 10 bases. Trimming cost V 4 bases and J 4 bases; bases outside gene matches: 10. Germline CDR1 is SGHRS and CDR2 is YFSETQ. This CDR3 spans 17 amino acids. The CDR3 spells CASSPAPSGSSTGELFF. Here the CDR3 DNA reads TGCGCCAGCAGCCCCGCCCCTAGCGGGAGCAGCACCGGGGAGCTGTTTTTT.